This T cell receptor (beta chain) was identified during a study of blood T cell repertoires in COVID-19. About the research overall: The origin of the acute and convalescent COVID-19 samples was the United States, Italy and Spain. PBMCs, B-cell-depleted T cells, or T cells were the source of the cDNA or gDNA that made up the material.

The CDR3 contains 16 residues. The trim removed 3 bases at V and 6 bases at J, leaving 9 bases unmatched. Looked up from germline, CDR1 is SGHVS and CDR2 is FQNEAQ. In this sample, this clone turned up once. Under the authors' procedure: The assay estimated nucleated cells by amplifying reference gene primers. Some clones are missing from TCRdb's copy, which holds only in-frame ones; the method was immunoSEQ multiplex PCR. From that table come the V and J calls and clone size; the DNA was used to work out D and trimming. The table records some 200,000 clones, roughly nine tenths of them present only once.

The rearrangement joins TRBV7-8 to TRBJ2-2; TRBD2 agrees at 8 bases. This sequence originates from a woman of 80 years or more in a cohort sampled during active or convalescent COVID-19. What was sequenced was peripheral blood. CDR3: CASSLGGGPLPGELFF. The CDR3 DNA is TGTGCCAGCAGCTTGGGCGGGGGGCCTCTCCCCGGGGAGCTGTTTTTT.